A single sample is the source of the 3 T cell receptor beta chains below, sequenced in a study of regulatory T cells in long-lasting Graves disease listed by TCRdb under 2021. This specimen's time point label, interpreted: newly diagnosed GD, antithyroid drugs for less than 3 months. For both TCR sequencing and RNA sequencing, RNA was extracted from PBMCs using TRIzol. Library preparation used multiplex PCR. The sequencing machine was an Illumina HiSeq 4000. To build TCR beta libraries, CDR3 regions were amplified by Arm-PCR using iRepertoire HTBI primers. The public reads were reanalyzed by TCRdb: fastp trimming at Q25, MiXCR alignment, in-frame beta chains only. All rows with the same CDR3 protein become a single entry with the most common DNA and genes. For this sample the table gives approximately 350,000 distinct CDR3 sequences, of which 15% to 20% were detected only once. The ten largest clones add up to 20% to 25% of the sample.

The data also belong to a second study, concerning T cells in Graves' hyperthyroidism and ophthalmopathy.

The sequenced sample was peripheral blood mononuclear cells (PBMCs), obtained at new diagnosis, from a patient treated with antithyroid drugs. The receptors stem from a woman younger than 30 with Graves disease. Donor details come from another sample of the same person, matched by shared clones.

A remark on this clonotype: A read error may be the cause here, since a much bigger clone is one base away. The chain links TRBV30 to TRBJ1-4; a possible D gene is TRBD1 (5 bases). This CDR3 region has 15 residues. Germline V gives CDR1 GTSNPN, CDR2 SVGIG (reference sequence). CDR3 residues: CAWTIKGPTNGKLFF. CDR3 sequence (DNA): TGTGCCTGGACTATTAAGGGACCGACCAATGGAAAACTGTTTTTT. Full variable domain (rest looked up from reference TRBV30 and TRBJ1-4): SQTIHQWPATLVQPVGSPLSLECTVEGTSNPNLYWYRQAAGRGLQLLFYSVGIGQISSEVPQNLSASRPQDRQFILSSKKLLLSDSGFYLCAWTIKGPTNGKLFFGSGTQLSVL.

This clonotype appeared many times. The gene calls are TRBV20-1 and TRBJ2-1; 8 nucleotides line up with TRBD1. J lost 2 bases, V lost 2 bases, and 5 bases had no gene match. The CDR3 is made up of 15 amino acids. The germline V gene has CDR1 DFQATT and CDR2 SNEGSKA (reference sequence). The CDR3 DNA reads TGCAGTGCTAGACGAGAACAGGGGGCCTACAATGAGCAGTTCTTC. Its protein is CSARREQGAYNEQFF.

In DNA form, the CDR3 reads TGTGCCTGGAGTTCGGAAATGCAGTTCTTC. Translating gives CAWSSEMQFF. V gene TRBV30 combines with J gene TRBJ2-1; D remains ambiguous. Germline V gives CDR1 GTSNPN, CDR2 SVGIG (reference sequence). Trimming took 2 bases from V and 12 from J, leaving 8 bases between them. This CDR3 comprises 10 residues.